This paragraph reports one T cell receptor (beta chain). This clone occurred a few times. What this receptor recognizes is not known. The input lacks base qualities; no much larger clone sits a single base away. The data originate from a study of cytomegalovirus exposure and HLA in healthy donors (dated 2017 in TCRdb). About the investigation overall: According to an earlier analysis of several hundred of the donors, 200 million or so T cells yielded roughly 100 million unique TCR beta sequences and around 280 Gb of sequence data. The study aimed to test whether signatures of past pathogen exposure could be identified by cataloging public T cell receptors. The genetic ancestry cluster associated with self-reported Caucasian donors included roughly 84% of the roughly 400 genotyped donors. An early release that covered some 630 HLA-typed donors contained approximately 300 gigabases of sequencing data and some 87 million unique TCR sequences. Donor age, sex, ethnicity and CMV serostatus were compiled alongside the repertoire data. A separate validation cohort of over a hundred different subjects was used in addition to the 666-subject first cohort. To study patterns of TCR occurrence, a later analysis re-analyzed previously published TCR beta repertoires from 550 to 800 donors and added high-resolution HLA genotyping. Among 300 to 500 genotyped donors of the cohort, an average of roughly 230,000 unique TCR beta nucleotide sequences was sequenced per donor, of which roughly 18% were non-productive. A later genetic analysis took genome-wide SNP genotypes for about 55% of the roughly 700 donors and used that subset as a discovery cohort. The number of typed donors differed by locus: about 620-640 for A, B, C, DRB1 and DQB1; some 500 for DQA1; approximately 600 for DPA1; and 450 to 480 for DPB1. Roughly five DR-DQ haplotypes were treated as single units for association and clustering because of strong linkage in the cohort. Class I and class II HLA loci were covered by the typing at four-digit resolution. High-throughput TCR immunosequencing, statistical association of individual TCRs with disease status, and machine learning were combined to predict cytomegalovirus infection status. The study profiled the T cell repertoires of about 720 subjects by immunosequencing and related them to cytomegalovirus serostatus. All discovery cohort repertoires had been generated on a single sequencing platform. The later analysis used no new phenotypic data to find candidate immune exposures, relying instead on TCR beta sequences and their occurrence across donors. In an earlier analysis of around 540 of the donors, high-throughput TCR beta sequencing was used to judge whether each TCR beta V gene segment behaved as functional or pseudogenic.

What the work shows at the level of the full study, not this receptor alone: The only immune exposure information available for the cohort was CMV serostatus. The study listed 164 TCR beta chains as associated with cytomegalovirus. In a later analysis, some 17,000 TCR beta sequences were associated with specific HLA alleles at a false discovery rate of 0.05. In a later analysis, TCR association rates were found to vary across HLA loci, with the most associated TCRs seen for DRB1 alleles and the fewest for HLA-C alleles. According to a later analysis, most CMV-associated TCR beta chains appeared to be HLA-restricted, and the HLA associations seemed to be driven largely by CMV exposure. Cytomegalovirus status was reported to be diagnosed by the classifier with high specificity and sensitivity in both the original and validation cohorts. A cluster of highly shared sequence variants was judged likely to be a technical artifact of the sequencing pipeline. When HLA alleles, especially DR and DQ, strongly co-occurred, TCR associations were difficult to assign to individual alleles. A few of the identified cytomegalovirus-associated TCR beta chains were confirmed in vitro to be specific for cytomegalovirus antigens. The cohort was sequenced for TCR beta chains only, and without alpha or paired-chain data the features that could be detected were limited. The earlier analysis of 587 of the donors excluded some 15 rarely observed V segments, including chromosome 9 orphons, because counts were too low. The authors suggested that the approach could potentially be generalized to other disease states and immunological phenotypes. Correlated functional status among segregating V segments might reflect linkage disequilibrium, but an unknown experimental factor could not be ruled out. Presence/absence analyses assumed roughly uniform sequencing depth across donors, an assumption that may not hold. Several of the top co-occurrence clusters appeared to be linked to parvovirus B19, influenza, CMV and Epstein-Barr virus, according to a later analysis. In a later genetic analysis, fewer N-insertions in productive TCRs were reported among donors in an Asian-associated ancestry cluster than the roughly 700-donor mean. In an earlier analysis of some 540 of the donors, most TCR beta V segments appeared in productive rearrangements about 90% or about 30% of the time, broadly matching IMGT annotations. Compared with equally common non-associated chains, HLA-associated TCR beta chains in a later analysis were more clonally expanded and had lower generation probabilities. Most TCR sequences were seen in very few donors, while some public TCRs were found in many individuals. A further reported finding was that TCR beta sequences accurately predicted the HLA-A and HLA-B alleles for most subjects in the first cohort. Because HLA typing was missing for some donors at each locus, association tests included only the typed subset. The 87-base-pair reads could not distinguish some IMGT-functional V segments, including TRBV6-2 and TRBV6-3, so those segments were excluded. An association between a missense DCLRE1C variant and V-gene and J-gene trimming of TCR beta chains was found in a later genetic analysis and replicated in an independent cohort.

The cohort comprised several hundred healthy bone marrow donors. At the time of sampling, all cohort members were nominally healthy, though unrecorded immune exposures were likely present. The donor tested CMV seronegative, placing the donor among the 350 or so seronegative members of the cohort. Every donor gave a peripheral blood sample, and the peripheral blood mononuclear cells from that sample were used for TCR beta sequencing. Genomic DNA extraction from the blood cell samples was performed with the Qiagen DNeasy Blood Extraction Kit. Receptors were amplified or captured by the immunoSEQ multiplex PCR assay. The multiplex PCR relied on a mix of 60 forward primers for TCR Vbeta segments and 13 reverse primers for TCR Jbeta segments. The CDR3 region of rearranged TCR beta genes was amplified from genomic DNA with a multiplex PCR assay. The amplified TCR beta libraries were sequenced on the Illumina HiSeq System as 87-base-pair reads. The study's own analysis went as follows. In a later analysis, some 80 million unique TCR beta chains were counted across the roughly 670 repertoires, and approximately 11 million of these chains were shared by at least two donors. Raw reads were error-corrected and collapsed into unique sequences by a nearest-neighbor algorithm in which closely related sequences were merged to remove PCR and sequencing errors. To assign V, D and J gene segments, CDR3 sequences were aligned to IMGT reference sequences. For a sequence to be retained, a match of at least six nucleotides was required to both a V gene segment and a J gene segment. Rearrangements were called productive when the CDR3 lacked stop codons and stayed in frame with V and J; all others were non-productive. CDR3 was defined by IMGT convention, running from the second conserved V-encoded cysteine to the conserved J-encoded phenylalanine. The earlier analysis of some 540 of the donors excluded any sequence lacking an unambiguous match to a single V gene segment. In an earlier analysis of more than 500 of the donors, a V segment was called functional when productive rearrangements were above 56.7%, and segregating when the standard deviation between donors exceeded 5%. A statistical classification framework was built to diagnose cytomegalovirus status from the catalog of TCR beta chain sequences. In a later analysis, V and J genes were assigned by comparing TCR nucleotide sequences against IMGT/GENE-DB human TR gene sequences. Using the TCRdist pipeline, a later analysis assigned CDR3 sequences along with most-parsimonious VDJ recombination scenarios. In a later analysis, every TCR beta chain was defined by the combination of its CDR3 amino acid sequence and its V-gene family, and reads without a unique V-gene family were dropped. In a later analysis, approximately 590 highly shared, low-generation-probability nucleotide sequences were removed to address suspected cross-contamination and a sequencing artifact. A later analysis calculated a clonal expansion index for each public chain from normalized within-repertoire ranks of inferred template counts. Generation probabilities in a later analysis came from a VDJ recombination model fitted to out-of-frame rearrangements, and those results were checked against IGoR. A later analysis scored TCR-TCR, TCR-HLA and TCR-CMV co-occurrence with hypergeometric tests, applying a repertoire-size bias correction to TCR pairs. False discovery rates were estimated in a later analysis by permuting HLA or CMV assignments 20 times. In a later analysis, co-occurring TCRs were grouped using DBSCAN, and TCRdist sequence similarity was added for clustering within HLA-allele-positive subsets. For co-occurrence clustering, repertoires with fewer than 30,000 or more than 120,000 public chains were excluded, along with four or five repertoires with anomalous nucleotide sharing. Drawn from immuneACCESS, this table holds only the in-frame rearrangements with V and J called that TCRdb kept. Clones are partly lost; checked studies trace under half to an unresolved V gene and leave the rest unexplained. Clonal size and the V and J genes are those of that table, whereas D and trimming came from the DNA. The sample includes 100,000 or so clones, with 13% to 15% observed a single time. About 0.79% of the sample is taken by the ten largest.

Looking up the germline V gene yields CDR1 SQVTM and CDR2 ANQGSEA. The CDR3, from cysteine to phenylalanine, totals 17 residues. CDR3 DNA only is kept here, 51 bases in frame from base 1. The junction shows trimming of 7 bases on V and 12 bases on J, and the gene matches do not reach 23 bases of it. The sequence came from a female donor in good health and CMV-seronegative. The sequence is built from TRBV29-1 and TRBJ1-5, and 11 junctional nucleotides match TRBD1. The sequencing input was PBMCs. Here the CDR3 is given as CSDEDRGLRRIRPRQHF. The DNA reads TGCAGCGACGAGGACAGGGGGCTTAGAAGAATCAGGCCTCGCCAGCATTTT.